This TCR beta chain was sequenced for a study of siplizumab effects on memory and regulatory T cells. Using immunoSEQ multiplex PCR, the repertoire was profiled, and TCRdb retains in-frame clones only, with some absent. The table shows about 68,000 clones, with roughly 93% occurring only once. The study, taken as a whole, reports: The authors did not confirm suppressive function in proliferating Tregs from siplizumab cultures. Proliferating CD4+ or CD8+ clones, roughly 80-97% of them, lacked an assignable naive or memory phenotype.

Trimming left V 2 bases short and J 3 bases short, with 11 bases between. Looked up from germline, CDR1 is SGHAT and CDR2 is FQNNGV. The CDR3 covers 14 residues. Concerning this clone itself: What it recognizes is unknown.

The sequenced sample was CD8+ T cells sorted from blood. This receptor was taken from a human donor in good health. V and J are TRBV11-2 and TRBJ2-7; D gene uncertain. The CDR3 here is CASSLFGGNYEQYF. The CDR3 DNA reads TGTGCCAGCAGCTTATTTGGCGGAAACTACGAGCAGTACTTC.